This is a list of T cell receptor beta chains from one sample in a study of response to subunit inactivated influenza vaccine. One entry per CDR3 protein results from TCRdb running MiXCR on the RT-PCR reads. The sample contains 150,000 to 200,000 distinct CDR3 sequences, 9.5% to 12% of which appear only once. Here the sequenced sample was CD8+ T cells sorted from PBMCs, taken roughly 24 months after vaccination. The receptors here all came from a man aged 45 to 75 who received an inactivated influenza vaccine. Both conserved end residues are trimmed from each CDR3. A D gene is named only where the DNA matches it firmly.

V: TRBV20-1; J: TRBJ2-7; D: TRBD1; CDR3: SARGQLTSYEQY
V: TRBV4-2; J: TRBJ2-3; D: TRBD2; CDR3: ASSRPPSGRARDTQY
V: TRBV29-1; J: TRBJ1-1; D: -; CDR3: SVGTTDGFKGVEAF
V: TRBV29-1; J: TRBJ2-5; D: TRBD2; CDR3: SVEEAAGGHQETQY
V: TRBV14; J: TRBJ2-2; D: TRBD2; CDR3: ASSRVAGETGELF
V: TRBV4-3; J: TRBJ1-1; D: -; CDR3: ASSQDLSDTEAF
V: TRBV20-1; J: TRBJ2-1; D: -; CDR3: SARDVALPGASEQF
V: TRBV9; J: TRBJ2-2; D: -; CDR3: ASSVELSGELF
V: TRBV27; J: TRBJ2-5; D: -; CDR3: ASSLEAAVKTQY
V: TRBV23-1; J: TRBJ2-5; D: TRBD2; CDR3: ASSQSGGSPSETQY
V: TRBV2; J: TRBJ2-5; D: -; CDR3: ASSDGVQETQY
V: TRBV20-1; J: TRBJ2-1; D: TRBD2; CDR3: SAPSLAGGNYNEQF
V: TRBV5-6; J: TRBJ2-1; D: -; CDR3: ASSLVAYNEQF
V: TRBV6-1; J: TRBJ2-5; D: -; CDR3: ASSPVRVQETQY
V: TRBV29-1; J: TRBJ2-7; D: TRBD1; CDR3: SVESVGQGTYEQY
V: TRBV5-1; J: TRBJ1-1; D: -; CDR3: ASRGSSVEAF
V: TRBV2; J: TRBJ1-5; D: -; CDR3: ASSDRGGQPQH
V: TRBV7-2; J: TRBJ2-5; D: TRBD1; CDR3: ASSTWTGETQY
V: TRBV11-2; J: TRBJ2-5; D: -; CDR3: ASSFLRTAQETQY
V: TRBV7-2; J: TRBJ2-5; D: -; CDR3: ASSFGIRVETQY
V: TRBV28; J: TRBJ2-1; D: -; CDR3: ASSPLQYDEQF
V: TRBV10-2; J: TRBJ2-3; D: -; CDR3: ASSESTRTDTQY
V: TRBV7-9; J: TRBJ2-1; D: -; CDR3: ASSWRGDGEQF
V: TRBV7-9; J: TRBJ2-7; D: TRBD2; CDR3: ASSWTSGRYPLRQY
V: TRBV28; J: TRBJ2-1; D: -; CDR3: ASSLGTGTDEEQF
V: TRBV12-3/TRBV12-4; J: TRBJ2-3; D: -; CDR3: ASSSPEINPTDTQY
V: TRBV7-9; J: TRBJ2-7; D: -; CDR3: ASSLEATGTYEQY
V: TRBV4-3; J: TRBJ1-2; D: -; CDR3: ASSQGVRERTTYGYT
V: TRBV7-8; J: TRBJ1-3; D: -; CDR3: ASSLGGFNTIY
V: TRBV6-1; J: TRBJ2-7; D: TRBD1; CDR3: ASSESLGTGVNEQY
V: TRBV28; J: TRBJ2-7; D: TRBD2; CDR3: ASSLPLTTSGRSSYEQY
V: TRBV20-1; J: TRBJ1-4; D: -; CDR3: SARGLGFGEKLF
V: TRBV4-3; J: TRBJ1-3; D: -; CDR3: ASSQDLPHDGGNTIY
V: TRBV29-1; J: TRBJ2-2; D: -; CDR3: SVEAAGELF
V: TRBV4-2; J: TRBJ2-3; D: -; CDR3: ASSPWSGTGTDTQY
V: TRBV12-3/TRBV12-4; J: TRBJ2-4; D: -; CDR3: ASSLDGLAKNIQY
V: TRBV6-2/TRBV6-3; J: TRBJ2-6; D: -; CDR3: ASSYNRGSGANVLT
V: TRBV4-3; J: TRBJ2-7; D: TRBD1; CDR3: ASSQDHRGVYEQY